These 9 T cell receptor beta chains originate from one sample sequenced in a study of blood T cell repertoires in COVID-19. Produced via immunoSEQ multiplex PCR; TCRdb's table is partial and in-frame only. Of roughly 220,000 clones listed, around four fifths were seen once; the top ten hold just under 20%. Sequencing was done on a sample of peripheral blood. The receptors stem from a man aged 25 to 45 with active or convalescent COVID-19.

The rearrangement joins TRBV4-3 to TRBJ2-1; no firm D call. From germline, CDR1 is LGHNA and CDR2 YSLEER. Trimming took off 0 bases at V and 2 bases at J, with 8 bases between the two ends. The CDR3 extends over 15 amino acids. CDR3 bases: TGCGCCAGCAGCCAAGAGAACGAGGCCTACAATGAGCAGTTCTTC. Translation gives CASSQENEAYNEQFF.

This rearrangement joins TRBV6-4 to TRBJ1-2, with D tentatively TRBD1 (5 bases). With 10 bases removed from V and 5 bases from J, the gap between germline ends came to 14 bases. In germline, CDR1 is MRHNA, CDR2 SNTAGT. The CDR3 spans 12 residues. CDR3 in amino acids: CAIGGRLYGYTF. CDR3 DNA sequence: TGTGCCATCGGGGGGAGGCTATATGGCTACACCTTC.

The chain links TRBV7-3 to TRBJ2-3, with TRBD2 matching 9 bases. This CDR3 contains 14 residues. Germline V CDR1 and CDR2: SGHTA, FQGTGA. J gave up 1 base and V 9 bases, and 5 bases lay outside the gene matches. CDR3 DNA sequence: TGTGCCAGTCGGGCTAGCGGGGGCACAGATACGCAGTATTTT. It is translated as CASRASGGTDTQYF.

The CDR3 spells CASSVKRGRTDTQYF. The DNA of the CDR3 is TGTGCCAGCTCAGTTAAGCGGGGGCGCACAGATACGCAGTATTTT. This rearrangement joins TRBV18 to TRBJ2-3, with TRBD2 matching over 8 bases. The trim removed 5 bases at V and 1 base at J, leaving 5 bases unmatched. The CDR3 is 15 residues long. CDR1 and CDR2 from the germline V gene are KGHSH and LQKENI.

This sequence joins TRBV5-1 and TRBJ2-7; D may be TRBD1 (7 bases). Trimming pared 4 bases from V and 6 bases from J, leaving 20 bases between. The CDR3 contains 15 residues. Looked up from germline, CDR1 is SGHRS and CDR2 is YFSETQ. The CDR3 region has the DNA TGCGCCAGCAGCGGAGGGGACAGCAACCTGGTCGAGCAGTACTTC. It specifies CASSGGDSNLVEQYF.

The gene calls are TRBV19 and TRBJ2-5; D may be TRBD1 (6 bases). Deletions cut 6 bases from V and 2 bases from J, with 22 bases between. The CDR3 contains 17 residues. The germline gives CDR1 LNHDA, CDR2 SQIVND (reference sequence). The CDR3 bases are TGTGCCAGTAGCCCCGGCTGGTGGACAGAGAAACAAGAGACCCAGTACTTC. This translates into CASSPGWWTEKQETQYF.

V and J are TRBV9 and TRBJ2-3, with a weak D call TRBD2 (6 bases). Germline CDR1 and CDR2: SGDLS and YYNGEE. Trimming removed 0 bases at V and 2 bases at J, with 13 bases between. This CDR3 is built from 16 residues. CDR3 in amino acids: CASSVDSGRDTDTQYF. CDR3 DNA sequence: TGTGCCAGCAGCGTAGATTCCGGGAGAGACACAGATACGCAGTATTTT.

The genes are TRBV6-5 and TRBJ1-2; D is uncertain. CDR3 size: 15 residues. CDR1 and CDR2 from the germline V gene are MNHEY and SVGAGI. Trimming stripped 4 bases from V and 4 bases from J, with 16 bases between. The CDR3 bases are TGTGCCAGCAGTTCGTCCATAAAGGGAGGCTATGGCTACACCTTC. Protein sequence: CASSSSIKGGYGYTF.

This clone was seen once. The chain has TRBV18 and TRBJ2-7; 10 bases fit TRBD2. CDR1 KGHSH and CDR2 LQKENI come from the germline V gene. The trim removed 3 bases at V and 0 bases at J, leaving 11 bases unmatched. The CDR3 has 18 amino acids. This CDR3 is CASSPFASGGLSSYEQYF. CDR3 sequence (DNA): TGTGCCAGCTCACCCTTCGCTAGCGGGGGCCTAAGCTCCTACGAGCAGTACTTC.